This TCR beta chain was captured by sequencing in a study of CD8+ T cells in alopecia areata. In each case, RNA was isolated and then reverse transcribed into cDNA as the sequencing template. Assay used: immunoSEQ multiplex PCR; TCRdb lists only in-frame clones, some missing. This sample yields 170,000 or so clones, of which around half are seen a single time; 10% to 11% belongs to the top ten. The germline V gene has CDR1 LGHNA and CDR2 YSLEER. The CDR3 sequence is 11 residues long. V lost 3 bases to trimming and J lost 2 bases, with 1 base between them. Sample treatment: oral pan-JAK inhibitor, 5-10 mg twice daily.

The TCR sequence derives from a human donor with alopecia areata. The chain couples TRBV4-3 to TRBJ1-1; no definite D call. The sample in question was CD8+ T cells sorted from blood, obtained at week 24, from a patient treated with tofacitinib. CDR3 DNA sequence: TGCGCCAGCAGCCACAACACTGAAGCTTTCTTT. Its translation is CASSHNTEAFF.